This T cell receptor beta chain was sequenced during a study of T-cell memory formation after mild COVID-19. A single record per CDR3 protein comes from TCRdb applying MiXCR to the 5' RACE reads. The sample consists of 150,000 to 200,000 distinct CDR3 sequences, around 15% of them appearing once. The V gene lost 10 bases and the J gene lost 6 bases, with 11 bases spanning the gap. Germline lookup yields CDR1 MGHDK and CDR2 SYGVNS. There are 11 residues in the CDR3. The chain uses TRBV25-1 and TRBJ2-3; a weak D match, TRBD1 (5 bases). Specimen: PBMCs or a T cell subset sorted from them (not recorded which). The TCR originated in an adult woman who had mild COVID-19 (a few samples of this study predate the infection). Cell type and time point are not known. The CDR3: CATSRADTQYF. The DNA for the CDR3 is TGTGCCACCAGCAGGGCTGATACGCAGTATTTT.